The clone carrying this T cell receptor beta chain was observed a handful of times. Its antigen remains unidentified. Other DNA sequences within the sample encode an identical CDR3. Trimming left V 3 bases short and J 0 bases short, with 8 bases between. Germline CDR1 SQVTM, CDR2 ANQGSEA. The CDR3 is 13 residues long. All of the isolated RNA was reverse transcribed, so expressed TCRB transcripts were sequenced. Clones were read by immunoSEQ multiplex PCR, and TCRdb kept only the in-frame ones, dropping some. The sample consists of 600,000 or so clones, more than 13% of them appearing once. The source of the sample is a study of beta chain features in type 1 diabetes. Notes on the study in general: At VDJ recombination sites, type 1 diabetes patients had fewer insertions and more deleted nucleotides. Patients with Type 1 diabetes showed moderately but significantly shorter TCRB CDR3s in all four CD4+ subsets.

Sequencing was performed on naive CD4+ T cells from blood. This receptor was taken from a man in his late teens or twenties with type 1 diabetes. The rearrangement joins TRBV29-1 to TRBJ1-1; D possibly corresponds to TRBD1 (6 bases). The CDR3 spells CSVEGQMNTEAFF. The CDR3 region has the DNA TGCAGCGTTGAGGGACAAATGAACACTGAAGCTTTCTTT.